The present T cell receptor beta chain was sequenced within a study of cytomegalovirus exposure and HLA in healthy donors. General observations from the study: TCR beta sequences reportedly predicted most subjects' HLA-A and HLA-B alleles accurately. Fewer N-insertions (relative to the 666-donor mean) were reportedly seen in an Asian-associated ancestry cluster in a later analysis.

As regards this clone: Its antigen is still unknown.

Primers for the PCR totalled 60 Vbeta and 13 Jbeta. The protocol was immunoSEQ multiplex PCR, while the TCRdb copy is restricted to in-frame clones and leaves out a portion. The sample lists some 130,000 clones; around nine tenths were seen once. V was shortened by 4 bases and J by 7 bases, with 17 bases between the two germline ends. The CDR3 runs 15 residues. Germline V gene lookup returns CDR1 MNHEY and CDR2 SMNVEV (reference sequence). The sample taken for sequencing was PBMCs. The rearrangement joins TRBV27 to TRBJ1-5; a possible D gene is TRBD1 (5 bases). The TCR originated in a woman in her thirties in good health and CMV-seronegative. CDR3 amino acids: CASSSIGGVRQPQHF. Here the CDR3 DNA reads TGTGCCAGCAGTTCTATCGGGGGAGTGAGGCAGCCCCAGCATTTT.